Described below is a single TCR beta chain sequence and its context. Its antigen is unknown. The CDR3 spans 15 residues. V lost 0 bases and J lost 1, with 10 bases in between. Germline lookup yields CDR1 SGHVS and CDR2 FNYEAQ. Donors ranged from roughly 6 to 100 years old and were healthy Caucasians in Russia. A second PCR of about 6 to 12 cycles used a sample-barcoded 5' primer and a J-beta primer mix. TCRdb reprocessed the 5' RACE reads via MiXCR and lists one record per CDR3 protein. This sample has under 750,000 distinct CDR3 sequences, with under 55% found just once. The source of the sample is a study of blood T cells in healthy people across ages. Whole-study results and caveats: Older age coincided with a roughly linear decline in TCR beta diversity per million T cells.

The sequencing sample was made of blood. The chain couples TRBV7-6 to TRBJ2-7; D is possibly TRBD1 (6 bases). The clonotype was recovered from a man older than 75 in good health. The CDR3 sequence is CASSLAEDRSYEQYF. Here the CDR3 DNA reads TGTGCCAGCAGCTTAGCGGAGGACAGATCCTACGAGCAGTACTTC.